This record looks at one T cell receptor beta chain sequence and its context. Its specificity is not known. This sample is drawn from a study of cytomegalovirus exposure and HLA in healthy donors. Study information: The early release's HLA-typed donors yielded approximately 81 million unique TCRs. Study-wide results and limits: In an earlier analysis, in some 600 donors, most V segments appeared productive either ~90% or ~30% of the time. The majority of CMV-associated TCR beta chains were reported as apparently HLA-restricted in a later analysis. The study listed about 150 cytomegalovirus-associated TCR beta chains.

It was with 60 Vbeta and 13 Jbeta primers that the PCR ran. Only in-frame clones appear in the TCRdb table, and some are missing; sequencing was by immunoSEQ multiplex PCR. The sample has about 160,000 clones, less than 90% seen once. V was trimmed by 7 bases and J by 3 bases, leaving 12 bases between them. Germline V gene sequence: CDR1 ENHRY, CDR2 SYGVKD. This CDR3 contains 14 residues. The material sequenced was PBMCs. The TCR sequence derives from a male donor in good health and CMV-seropositive. The chain employs TRBV10-3 and TRBJ2-2; D perhaps matches TRBD2 (5 bases). The CDR3 nucleotides read TGTGCCATCAAGCCGGGGTGGGACACCGGGGAGCTGTTTTTT. Translating gives CAIKPGWDTGELFF.